A single TCR beta chain is shown here with its context. The target antigen is unknown. Using immunoSEQ multiplex PCR, the repertoire was profiled, and TCRdb retains in-frame clones only, with some absent. This sample has some 97,000 clones, with around nine tenths found just once. CDR3 length: 14 residues. The V end lost 2 bases, the J end lost 5 bases, and 9 bases lay between the germline ends. Germline V gives CDR1 MNHNY, CDR2 SVGAGI (reference sequence). The data belong to a study of T cell responses to AZD1222 COVID-19 vaccine. Study-wide points: Spike-wide vaccine-associated CD4 TCRs dominated at 160-218 and 743-854. Once two AZD1222 doses were given, Spike-specific TCR breadth and depth went up. Of the AZD1222 recipients, only five to seven were seropositive at baseline.

The material was peripheral blood, obtained on day 0 of AZD1222 vaccination. The receptor was derived from an adult in good health. This chain links TRBV6-6 with TRBJ2-2; D is possibly TRBD1 or TRBD2 (5 bases each). The CDR3 is CASSYAWGTGELFF. The CDR3, as DNA: TGTGCCAGCAGTTACGCCTGGGGGACCGGGGAGCTGTTTTTT.